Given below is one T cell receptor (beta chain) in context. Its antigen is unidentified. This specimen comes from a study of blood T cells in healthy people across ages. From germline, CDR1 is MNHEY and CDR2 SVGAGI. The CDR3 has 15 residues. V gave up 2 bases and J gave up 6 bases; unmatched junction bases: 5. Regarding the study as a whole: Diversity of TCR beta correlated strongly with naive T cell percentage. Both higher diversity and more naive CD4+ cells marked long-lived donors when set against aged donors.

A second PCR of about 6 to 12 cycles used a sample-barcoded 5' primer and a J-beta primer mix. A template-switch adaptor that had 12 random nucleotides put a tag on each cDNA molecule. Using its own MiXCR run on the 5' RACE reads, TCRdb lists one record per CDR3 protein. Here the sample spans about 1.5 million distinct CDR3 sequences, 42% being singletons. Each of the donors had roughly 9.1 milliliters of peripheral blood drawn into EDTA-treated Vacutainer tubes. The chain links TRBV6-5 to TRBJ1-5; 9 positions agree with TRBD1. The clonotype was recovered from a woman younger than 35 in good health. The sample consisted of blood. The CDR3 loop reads CASSYTQGAAQPQHF. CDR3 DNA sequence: TGTGCCAGCAGTTACACACAGGGGGCGGCTCAGCCCCAGCATTTT.